The clone carrying this T cell receptor (beta chain) counts as medium-sized. This sample is part of a study of metastatic and nonmetastatic thyroid tumors. At the level of the study: The study looked at repertoires side by side in blood and in tumor or nodule tissue from malignant and benign thyroid patients.

Source study methods: Clinicopathological groups supplied CDR3 differences that were used to build a distant-metastasis classifier for papillary thyroid cancer. TCRdb re-called the PCR reads with MiXCR. TCRdb, not the original authors, processed these V and J calls. The data hold fewer than 30,000 clones, with about 17% observed a single time. Trimming took off 6 bases at V and 6 bases at J, with 14 bases between the two ends. The CDR3 totals 13 residues. Patients had received no treatment of any kind before thyroid surgery. V gene TRBV12-3 or TRBV12-4 combines with J gene TRBJ1-2, with D possibly TRBD1 on 5 matching bases. The receptor comes from a female donor with papillary thyroid cancer or a benign thyroid nodule (not recorded which). Some clones in this sample may be carry-over from other donors' samples. Sequencing was done on a sample of blood. DNA of the CDR3: TGTGCCAGCAGCCCCACGCTGGGGCATGGCTACACCTTC. It encodes CASSPTLGHGYTF.